A selection of T cell receptor beta chains follows, all from one sample in a study of blood T cell repertoires in COVID-19. Repertoires were generated with immunoSEQ multiplex PCR, while TCRdb's copy carries only in-frame clones and drops some. The sample holds approximately 250,000 clones, over 80% seen once. Sequenced material: peripheral blood. Receptors were obtained from a woman aged 40 to 49 who had recovered from COVID-19. Each CDR3 is given with its conserved first and last residue. A D gene is named only where the DNA matches it firmly. Only some rows state a clone size, as once, few, many or a class for expanded clones.

V	J	size	D	DNA	CDR3
TRBV10-2	TRBJ1-1	NA	NA	TGCGCCAGCATGAACACTATGAACACTGAAGCTTTCTTT	CASMNTMNTEAFF
TRBV6-5	TRBJ2-7	NA	NA	TGTGCCAGCAGTACCCGGACAGAGCAGTACTTC	CASSTRTEQYF
TRBV11-2	TRBJ2-7	NA	TRBD2	TGTGCCAGCAGCTTAGATCGCGGGGGCGAGCAGTACTTC	CASSLDRGGEQYF
TRBV4-2	TRBJ2-1	NA	TRBD1	TGTGCCAGCAGCCAAGGTAGGACAGGAATATCAGGTGAGCAGTTCTTC	CASSQGRTGISGEQFF
TRBV5-1	TRBJ2-7	NA	TRBD2	TGCGCCAGCAGTACAGCGGGGGGGCCGGGGGCCTACGAGCAGTACTTC	CASSTAGGPGAYEQYF
TRBV5-4	TRBJ1-2	NA	NA	TGTGCCAGCAGCTTGGGGGGGCAGTATAACTATGGCTACACCTTC	CASSLGGQYNYGYTF
TRBV28	TRBJ1-5	once	TRBD1	TGTGCCAGCACCAGGGGGCCTCATAGCAATCAGCCCCAGCATTTT	CASTRGPHSNQPQHF
TRBV10-2	TRBJ2-7	NA	NA	TGCGCCAGCAGCACTGTCACCTACGAGCAGTACTTC	CASSTVTYEQYF
TRBV5-1	TRBJ1-1	NA	NA	TGCGCCAGCAGCTTGGGAGGTACCACGGCCGGAGAAGCTTTCTTT	CASSLGGTTAGEAFF
TRBV28	TRBJ1-5	NA	TRBD1	TGTGCCAGTACCCTTATTACAGGGGGCAATCAGCCCCAGCATTTT	CASTLITGGNQPQHF
TRBV7-2	TRBJ2-1	NA	NA	TGTGCCAGCAGCTCACTGGACAGACCCAATGAGCAGTTCTTC	CASSSLDRPNEQFF
TRBV27	TRBJ1-5	once	TRBD1	TGTGCCAGGGCCCCGGGACAGACGAATAGCAATCAGCCCCAGCATTTT	CARAPGQTNSNQPQHF
TRBV4-1	TRBJ1-5	NA	NA	TGCGCCAGCAGCCCCGGGCGCGGGAGGGGAGTACAGCCCCAGCATTTT	CASSPGRGRGVQPQHF
TRBV19	TRBJ1-1	NA	NA	TGTGCCAGTATGAGTCTCCTGAACACTGAAGCTTTCTTT	CASMSLLNTEAFF
TRBV5-1	TRBJ2-7	NA	NA	TGCGCCAGCAGCTTGCCGGCAGGGCAGGGCGAGCAGTACTTC	CASSLPAGQGEQYF
TRBV4-2	TRBJ2-4	NA	NA	TGTGCCAGCAGCCAAGACAGCGAAGAGCGGCTAGCCAAAAACATTCAGTACTTC	CASSQDSEERLAKNIQYF
TRBV28	TRBJ1-1	NA	NA	TGTGCCAGCAGTTTTAGGGACATCGACCGGAACACTGAAGCTTTCTTT	CASSFRDIDRNTEAFF
TRBV11-3	TRBJ1-1	NA	NA	TGTGCCAGCGCGGGGCAGATGGCCACTGAAGCTTTCTTT	CASAGQMATEAFF
TRBV28	TRBJ1-5	NA	NA	TGTGCCAGCAGTCCCTCAGCGCCGCGGCCCCAGCATTTT	CASSPSAPRPQHF
TRBV5-1	TRBJ1-4	NA	TRBD1	TGCGCCAGCAGCCAGGGGGGCGTGGGGAATGAAAAACTGTTTTTT	CASSQGGVGNEKLFF
TRBV6-5	TRBJ1-3	NA	TRBD1	TGTGCCACCGGACCGACAGGGAGTGGAAACACCATATATTTT	CATGPTGSGNTIYF
TRBV5-4	TRBJ1-1	NA	TRBD1	TGTGCCAGCAGCCAGGTTGGACAGGGGGAAGGTGAAGCTTTCTTT	CASSQVGQGEGEAFF
TRBV15	TRBJ1-3	NA	TRBD1	TGTGCCACCAGCAGAGAGCTGGACAGGTCTTTAAACACCATATATTTT	CATSRELDRSLNTIYF
TRBV28	TRBJ1-5	NA	NA	TGTGCCAGCAGTTTAGTCCAAGGGGTGCGCAATCAGCCCCAGCATTTT	CASSLVQGVRNQPQHF
TRBV18	TRBJ1-6	NA	NA	TGTGCCAGCTCACCAGGGGGCGTGGATTCACCCCTCCACTTT	CASSPGGVDSPLHF
TRBV28	TRBJ2-1	NA	TRBD2	TGTGCCAGCAGTTTATCTAGAGCGGGGTACAACTACAATGAGCAGTTCTTC	CASSLSRAGYNYNEQFF
TRBV6-5	TRBJ2-2	NA	NA	TGTGCCAGCGGGATAGGGGGACCCAACACCGGGGAGCTGTTTTTT	CASGIGGPNTGELFF
TRBV5-6	TRBJ2-7	NA	TRBD2	TGTGCCAGCAGCTTATTGGCGGGGGTCCACGAGCAGTACTTC	CASSLLAGVHEQYF
TRBV7-9	TRBJ1-2	NA	TRBD1	TGTGCCAGCAGCTTAGGGACAGGGGATCCTCAGAACTATGGCTACACCTTC	CASSLGTGDPQNYGYTF
TRBV27	TRBJ2-1	NA	NA	TGTGCCAGCAGGAGACGCAGGGATAACAATGAGCAGTTCTTC	CASRRRRDNNEQFF
TRBV5-1	TRBJ1-1	few	NA	TGCGCCAGCAGCTTCGACAGCAACACTGAAGCTTTCTTT	CASSFDSNTEAFF
TRBV5-1	TRBJ1-1	NA	NA	TGCGCCAGCAGTTTAACCGGGAACACTGAAGCTTTCTTT	CASSLTGNTEAFF
TRBV30	TRBJ2-7	NA	NA	TGTGCCTGCGGTGGGATGGCGGGACTCTACGAGCAGTACTTC	CACGGMAGLYEQYF
TRBV7-6	TRBJ2-5	NA	NA	TGTGCCAGCAGCAGAAAGACTAGGGAAGAGACCCAGTACTTC	CASSRKTREETQYF
TRBV20-1	TRBJ2-3	NA	NA	TGCAGTGCTAGTAGGCGAGGAGATACGCAGTATTTT	CSASRRGDTQYF
TRBV24-1	TRBJ2-1	NA	TRBD1	TGTGCCACCAGTGGCGCCCTCGCTTCGGGACAGGTCTACAATGAGCAGTTCTTC	CATSGALASGQVYNEQFF
TRBV5-6	TRBJ1-6	NA	NA	TGTGCCAGCAGCTCTGGGCCCCAAAATTCACCCCTCCACTTT	CASSSGPQNSPLHF
TRBV6-5	TRBJ1-4	once	TRBD1	TGTGCCAGCAGGGACAGGGTCGGGGAAAAACTGTTTTTT	CASRDRVGEKLFF
TRBV19	TRBJ1-1	NA	NA	TGTGCCAGTAGTCGGAGATCGGCGAACACTGAAGCTTTCTTT	CASSRRSANTEAFF
TRBV10-3	TRBJ2-2	NA	TRBD1	TGTGCCATCAGTGGGACAGGTGGAACCGGGGAGCTGTTTTTT	CAISGTGGTGELFF
TRBV5-5	TRBJ2-1	once	NA	TGTGCCAGCAGCTTGGACAGGGCGACATACAATGAGCAGTTCTTC	CASSLDRATYNEQFF
TRBV7-9	TRBJ1-1	NA	NA	TGTGCCAGCAGCTCGTACAAAACTACAACAGGGAATCCTGAAGCTTTCTTT	CASSSYKTTTGNPEAFF
TRBV5-1	TRBJ2-3	NA	TRBD1	TGCGCCAGCAGCCTACGACAGGGCGGAACAGATACGCAGTATTTT	CASSLRQGGTDTQYF
TRBV9	TRBJ1-3	NA	NA	TGTGCCAGCAGCGTCAGTGGAAACACCATATATTTT	CASSVSGNTIYF
TRBV7-3	TRBJ2-7	NA	NA	TGTGCCAGCAGCTTACAGCAGGACAGCGAGCAGTACTTC	CASSLQQDSEQYF
TRBV19	TRBJ1-1	NA	NA	TGTGCCAGTAGTATCCTAGGGGTCACTGAAGCTTTCTTT	CASSILGVTEAFF
TRBV6-2/TRBV6-3	TRBJ1-1	NA	NA	TGTGCCAGCAGTTACCCCGGGGAAGCTTTCTTT	CASSYPGEAFF
TRBV28	TRBJ1-5	NA	NA	TGTGCCAGCAGTCCACTAGGGGGTTATAGCAATCAGCCCCAGCATTTT	CASSPLGGYSNQPQHF
TRBV28	TRBJ2-3	NA	TRBD2	TGTGCCACCAAAACCCTGGGGGGGATCACAGATACGCAGTATTTT	CATKTLGGITDTQYF
TRBV28	TRBJ2-4	NA	NA	TGTGCCAGCAGTTTGGGGGAGGACATTCAGTACTTC	CASSLGEDIQYF
TRBV5-1	TRBJ1-2	once	TRBD1	TGCGCCAGCATCGACAGGGACAGGGGCTACACCTTC	CASIDRDRGYTF
TRBV10-3	TRBJ1-5	few	TRBD1	TGTGCCATCAGCACCGGGACAGGGGGCTCTCAGCCCCAGCATTTT	CAISTGTGGSQPQHF